This section outlines one TCR beta chain sequence together with its context. Its target is not known. The CDR3 consists of 15 residues. The trim removed 4 bases at V and 3 bases at J, leaving 2 bases unmatched. Per germline, CDR1 SSHAT and CDR2 FNYEAQ (reference sequence). The data were taken from a study of CD8+ T cells in alopecia areata. On the study more broadly: Patients in the treated group were given tofacitinib by mouth, 5 to 10 mg twice a day.

Findings of the study overall: Scalp clonality and expanded CD8+ clones among the top 100 were significantly decreased by tofacitinib.

Following RNA extraction, reverse transcription yielded cDNA that acted as the sequencing template. Using immunoSEQ multiplex PCR, the repertoire was profiled, and TCRdb retains in-frame clones only, with some absent. Of about 200,000 clones listed, nearly 60% are singletons. Documented treatment: oral pan-JAK inhibitor, 5-10 mg twice daily. This clonotype originated in a human donor with alopecia areata. The chain has TRBV7-7 and TRBJ2-3; 12 nucleotides match TRBD2. The input for sequencing was CD4+ T cells sorted from blood, taken at week 24, from a patient treated with tofacitinib. CDR3 coding DNA: TGTGCCAGCAGCTGGGGACTAGCGGGTACAGATACGCAGTATTTT. Protein sequence: CASSWGLAGTDTQYF.